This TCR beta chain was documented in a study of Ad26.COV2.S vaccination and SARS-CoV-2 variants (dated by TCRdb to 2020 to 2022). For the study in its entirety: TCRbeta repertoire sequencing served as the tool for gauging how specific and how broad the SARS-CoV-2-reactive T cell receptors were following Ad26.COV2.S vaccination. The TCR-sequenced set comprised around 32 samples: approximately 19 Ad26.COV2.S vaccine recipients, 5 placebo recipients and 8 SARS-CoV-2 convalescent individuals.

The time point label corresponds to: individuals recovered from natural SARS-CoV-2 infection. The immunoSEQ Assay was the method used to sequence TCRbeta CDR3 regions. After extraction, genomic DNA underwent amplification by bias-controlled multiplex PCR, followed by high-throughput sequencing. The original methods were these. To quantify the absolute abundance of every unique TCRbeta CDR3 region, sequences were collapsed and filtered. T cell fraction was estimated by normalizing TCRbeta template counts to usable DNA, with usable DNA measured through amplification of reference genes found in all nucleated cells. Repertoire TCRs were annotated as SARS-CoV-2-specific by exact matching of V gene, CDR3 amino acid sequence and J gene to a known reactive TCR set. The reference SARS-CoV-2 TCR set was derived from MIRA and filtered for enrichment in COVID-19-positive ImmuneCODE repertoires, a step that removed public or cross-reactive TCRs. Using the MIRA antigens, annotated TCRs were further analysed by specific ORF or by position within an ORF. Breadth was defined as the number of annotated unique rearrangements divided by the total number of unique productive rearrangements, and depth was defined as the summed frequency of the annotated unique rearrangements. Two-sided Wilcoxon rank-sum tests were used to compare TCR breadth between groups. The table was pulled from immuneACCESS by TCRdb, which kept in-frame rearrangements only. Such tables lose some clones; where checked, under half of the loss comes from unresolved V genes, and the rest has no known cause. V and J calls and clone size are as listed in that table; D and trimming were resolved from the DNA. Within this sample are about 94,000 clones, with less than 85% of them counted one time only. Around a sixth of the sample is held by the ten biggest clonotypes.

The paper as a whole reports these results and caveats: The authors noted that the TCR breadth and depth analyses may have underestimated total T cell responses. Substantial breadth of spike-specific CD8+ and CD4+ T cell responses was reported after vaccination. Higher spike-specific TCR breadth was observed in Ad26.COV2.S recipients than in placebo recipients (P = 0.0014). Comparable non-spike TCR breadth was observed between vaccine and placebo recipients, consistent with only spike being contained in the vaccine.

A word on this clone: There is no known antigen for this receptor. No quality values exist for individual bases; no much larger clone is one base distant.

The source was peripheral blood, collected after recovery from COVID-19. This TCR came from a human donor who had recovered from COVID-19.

The CDR3 region has the sequence CASSSQGENFGELFF. Read as DNA, the sequence is TGTGCCAGCAGCTCCCAGGGGGAGAATTTCGGGGAGCTGTTTTTT. The receptor chain draws on TRBV21-1 and TRBJ2-2; the table calls TRBD1, which could not be checked here. TRBV21-1 is deemed a pseudogene. Measured from the cysteine to the phenylalanine, the CDR3 is 15 residues long. Only the CDR3 part of the read is kept: 45 bases, read in frame from the first base.